Listed below are T cell receptor beta chains from one sample, sequenced in a study of cytomegalovirus exposure and HLA in healthy donors. Using immunoSEQ multiplex PCR, the repertoire was profiled, and TCRdb retains in-frame clones only, with some absent. The sample lists 110,000 or so clones, under 97% seen once, with roughly 0.66% in the top ten. The material sequenced was PBMCs. These receptors were taken from a woman aged 18 to 35 in good health and CMV-seronegative. The CDR3 runs from the conserved cysteine through the conserved F or W. The D gene is left open where the match is weak. Clone size appears in some rows only: once, few, many, or a class for an expanded clone.

J,V,D,size,DNA,CDR3
TRBJ2-5,TRBV19,TRBD1,once,TGTGCCAGTAGATCTGCGACAGGGAACCTTCAAGAGACCCAGTACTTC,CASRSATGNLQETQYF
TRBJ1-2,TRBV7-9,NA,NA,TGTGCCAGCAGCCTAGCGGACACCAACTATGGCTACACCTTC,CASSLADTNYGYTF
TRBJ2-7,TRBV7-2,NA,NA,TGTGCCAGCAGCCCGGGACACGGCTCCTACGAGCAGTACTTC,CASSPGHGSYEQYF
TRBJ1-2,TRBV5-4,NA,once,TGTGCCAGCAGCTTATCCGACTCTGGTGGCTACACCTTC,CASSLSDSGGYTF
TRBJ2-2,TRBV2,TRBD1,NA,TGTGCCAGGAGAGCCACGACCGGGACAGGGGTCACCGGGGAGCTGTTTTTT,CARRATTGTGVTGELFF
TRBJ2-7,TRBV25-1,NA,NA,TGTGCCAGCAGCAGGACAGTCCACGAGCAGTACTTC,CASSRTVHEQYF
TRBJ2-7,TRBV27,TRBD2,NA,TGTGCCAGCAGTACTCAAGCGGGGGGGGCTTACGAGCAGTACTTC,CASSTQAGGAYEQYF
TRBJ1-2,TRBV9,TRBD1,once,TGTGCCAGCAGCGGAACCGGGACAGGGGGCTATGGCTACACCTTC,CASSGTGTGGYGYTF
TRBJ2-1,TRBV7-2,NA,NA,TGTGCCAGCAGCTTAGGGTCGGGGGTCTCCTACAATGAGCAGTTCTTC,CASSLGSGVSYNEQFF
TRBJ1-2,TRBV5-1,TRBD1,NA,TGCGCCAGCAGCTTGGGCCACAGGGGGACTTCTAACTATGGCTACACCTTC,CASSLGHRGTSNYGYTF
TRBJ2-1,TRBV7-2,TRBD1,few,TGTGCCAGCAGCTCAAACAGGGGGGTGAATGAGCAGTTCTTC,CASSSNRGVNEQFF
TRBJ1-1,TRBV4-2,TRBD1,NA,TGTGCCAGCAGCCTGGTCGGGACAGGTCCGAACACTGAAGCTTTCTTT,CASSLVGTGPNTEAFF
TRBJ2-3,TRBV6-1,TRBD2,NA,TGTGCCAGCAGTGAAGACGGGGGGACGTATAGCACAGATACGCAGTATTTT,CASSEDGGTYSTDTQYF
TRBJ2-1,TRBV5-1,NA,NA,TGCGCCAGCAGCTTGGGGAGCGCTATACCTACTTACAATGAGCAGTTCTTC,CASSLGSAIPTYNEQFF
TRBJ1-4,TRBV19,NA,NA,TGTGCCAGTAGTATCCCTAAGGACAGTGGGGCGATGGGAGAAAAACTGTTTTTT,CASSIPKDSGAMGEKLFF